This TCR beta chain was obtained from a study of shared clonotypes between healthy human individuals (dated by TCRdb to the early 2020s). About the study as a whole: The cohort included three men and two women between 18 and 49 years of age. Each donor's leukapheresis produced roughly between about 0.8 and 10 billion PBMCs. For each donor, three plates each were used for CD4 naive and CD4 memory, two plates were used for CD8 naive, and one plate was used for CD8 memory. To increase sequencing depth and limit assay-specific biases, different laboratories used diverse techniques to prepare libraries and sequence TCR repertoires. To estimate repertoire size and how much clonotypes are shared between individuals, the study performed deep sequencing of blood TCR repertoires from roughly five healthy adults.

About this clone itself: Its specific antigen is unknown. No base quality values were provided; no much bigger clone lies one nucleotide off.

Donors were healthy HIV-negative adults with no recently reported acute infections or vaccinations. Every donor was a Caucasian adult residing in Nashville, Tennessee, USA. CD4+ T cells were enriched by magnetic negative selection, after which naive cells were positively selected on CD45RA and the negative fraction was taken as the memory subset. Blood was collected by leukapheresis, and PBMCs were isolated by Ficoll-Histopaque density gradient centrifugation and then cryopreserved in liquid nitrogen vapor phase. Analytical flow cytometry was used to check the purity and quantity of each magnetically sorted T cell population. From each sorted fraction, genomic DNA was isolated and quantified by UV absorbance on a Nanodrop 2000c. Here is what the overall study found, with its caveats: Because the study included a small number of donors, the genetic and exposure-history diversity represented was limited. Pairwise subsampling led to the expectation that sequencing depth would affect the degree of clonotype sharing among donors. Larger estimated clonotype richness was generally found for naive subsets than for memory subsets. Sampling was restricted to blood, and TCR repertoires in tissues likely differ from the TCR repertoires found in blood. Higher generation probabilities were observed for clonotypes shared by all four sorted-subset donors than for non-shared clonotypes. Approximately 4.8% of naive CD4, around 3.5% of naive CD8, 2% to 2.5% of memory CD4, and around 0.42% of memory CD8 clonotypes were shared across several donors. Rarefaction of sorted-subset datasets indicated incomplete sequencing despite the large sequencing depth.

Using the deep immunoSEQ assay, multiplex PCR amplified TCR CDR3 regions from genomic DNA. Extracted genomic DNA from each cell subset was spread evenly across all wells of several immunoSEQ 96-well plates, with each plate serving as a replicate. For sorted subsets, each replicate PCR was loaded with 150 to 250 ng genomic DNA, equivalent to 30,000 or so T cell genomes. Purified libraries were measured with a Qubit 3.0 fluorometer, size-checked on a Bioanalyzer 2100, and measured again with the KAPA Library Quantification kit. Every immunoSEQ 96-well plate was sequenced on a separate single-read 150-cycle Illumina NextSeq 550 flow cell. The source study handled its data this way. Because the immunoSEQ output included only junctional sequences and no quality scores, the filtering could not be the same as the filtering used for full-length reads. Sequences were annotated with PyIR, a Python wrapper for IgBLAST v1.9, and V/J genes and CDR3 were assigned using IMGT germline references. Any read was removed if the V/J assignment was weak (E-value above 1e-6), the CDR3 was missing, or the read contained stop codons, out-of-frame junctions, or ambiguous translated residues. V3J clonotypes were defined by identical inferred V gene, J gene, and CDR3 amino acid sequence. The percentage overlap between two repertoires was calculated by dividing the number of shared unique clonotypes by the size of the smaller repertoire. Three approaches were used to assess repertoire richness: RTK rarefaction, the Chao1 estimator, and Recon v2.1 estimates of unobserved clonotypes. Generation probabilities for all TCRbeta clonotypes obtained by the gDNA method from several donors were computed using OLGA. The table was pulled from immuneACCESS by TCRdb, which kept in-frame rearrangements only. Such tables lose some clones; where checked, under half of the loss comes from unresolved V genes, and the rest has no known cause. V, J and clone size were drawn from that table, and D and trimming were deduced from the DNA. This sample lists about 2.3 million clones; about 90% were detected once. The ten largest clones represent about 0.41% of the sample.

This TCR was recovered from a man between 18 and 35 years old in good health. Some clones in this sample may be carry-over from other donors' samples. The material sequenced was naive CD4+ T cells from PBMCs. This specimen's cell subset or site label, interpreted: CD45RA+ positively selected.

The DNA sequence is TGCGCCAGACGAAGACCAATCAGGGAATTCTCTGGAAACACCATATATTTT. Translation gives CARRRPIREFSGNTIYF. In this chain, TRBV23-1 is recombined with TRBJ1-3, and TRBD1 may be the D gene, going by 5 matching bases. TRBV23-1 is treated as an ORF (open reading frame) with a function not yet certain. Counted from cysteine to phenylalanine, this CDR3 has 17 amino acids. The only DNA kept is the CDR3, 51 bases in frame from the first base. V sheds 9 bases and J sheds 0 bases, leaving 21 bases between their ends.